The following is a T cell receptor beta chain sequence with its context. These data are taken from a study of blood T cell repertoires in COVID-19. Study context: T cells, B-cell-depleted T cells, or PBMCs supplied cDNA or gDNA.

Germline V lookup: CDR1 GTSNPN, CDR2 SVGIG (reference sequence). This CDR3 region has 12 residues. Trimming removed 5 bases from V and 5 bases from J, with 12 bases in between. This table comes from immunoSEQ multiplex PCR, and its TCRdb copy is limited to in-frame clones, with some not included. The table has just under 350,000 clones, more than 75% seen once; the top ten hold around 3.5%. The sequenced sample consisted of peripheral blood. The J gene is TRBJ1-1, the V gene TRBV30, with no clear D. This receptor was taken from a woman younger than 35 who had recovered from COVID-19. CDR3 loop: CAWGRTSTEAFF. The CDR3 region has the DNA TGTGCCTGGGGAAGAACATCGACTGAAGCTTTCTTT.